This entry lists 14 T cell receptor beta chains sequenced from one sample in a study of blood T cell repertoires in COVID-19. Data came from immunoSEQ multiplex PCR; TCRdb stores just in-frame clones and leaves some out. Seen here are about 180,000 clones, about 88% observed once, and the top ten hold less than 3.5%. The sequencing sample was made of peripheral blood. The receptors derive from a woman in her 30s with active or convalescent COVID-19.

The rearrangement links TRBV25-1 to TRBJ1-1; 8 nucleotides align to TRBD1. There are 15 residues in the CDR3. With 7 bases clipped from V and 2 bases from J, the junction kept 9 bases outside the gene matches. Germline CDR1 MGHDK, CDR2 SYGVNS. CDR3 nucleotide sequence: TGTGCCAGCAAGTCGGCAGGGGGCTTTAACACTGAAGCTTTCTTT. Translating it yields CASKSAGGFNTEAFF.

The chain employs TRBV9 and TRBJ2-7; D perhaps matches TRBD1 (5 bases). Per germline, CDR1 SGDLS and CDR2 YYNGEE. The germline V and J ends were trimmed by 0 bases and 3 bases, with 13 bases remaining between them. The CDR3 spans 15 residues. The CDR3 sequence is CASSVGIGASYEQYF. The CDR3 DNA reads as TGTGCCAGCAGCGTAGGGATAGGGGCGAGCTACGAGCAGTACTTC. The full variable domain, completed using reference TRBV9 and TRBJ2-7, is DSGVTQTPKHLITATGQRVTLRCSPRSGDLSVYWYQQSLDQGLQFLIQYYNGEERAKGNILERFSAQQFPDLHSELNLSSLELGDSALYFCASSVGIGASYEQYFGPGTRLTVT.

J is TRBJ2-7 and V is TRBV3-1 (or the pseudogene TRBV3-2), with D possibly being TRBD1 (6 bases). From germline, CDR1 is LGHDT and CDR2 YNNKEL (reference sequence). The CDR3 has 20 amino acids. Trimming took 3 bases from V and 1 from J, leaving 28 bases between them. CDR3 protein: CASSHWGPGTSLSSSYEQYF. In nucleotides, the CDR3 is TGTGCCAGCAGCCATTGGGGGCCCGGGACAAGCCTATCCTCTTCCTACGAGCAGTACTTC.

V gene TRBV2 combines with J gene TRBJ1-1, with a possible D match to TRBD1 (6 bases). The CDR3 is 14 residues long. The V gene lost 0 bases and the J gene lost 9 bases, with 14 bases spanning the gap. CDR1 SNHLY and CDR2 FYNNEI come from the germline V gene. The CDR3 protein is CASSEAGTQIKAFF. DNA for the CDR3: TGTGCCAGCAGTGAAGCCGGGACACAGATTAAAGCTTTCTTT.

In this sample, this clone turned up once. The sample holds other DNA sequences that translate to the same CDR3. This rearrangement joins TRBV11-3 to TRBJ1-2; 11 bases align to TRBD1. Losses at the gene ends were 3 bases for V and 6 bases for J; bases not matched to a gene: 0. Germline-derived CDR1 and CDR2 are SGHNT and YENEEA. This CDR3 has 13 amino acids. This chain's CDR3 is CASSLGQGDGYTF. CDR3 DNA sequence: TGTGCCAGCAGCTTGGGACAGGGGGATGGCTACACCTTC.

V is TRBV11-2 and J is TRBJ2-5; TRBD1 matches 8 bases. This CDR3 region has 14 residues. From germline, CDR1 is SGHAT and CDR2 FQNNGV. The V gene end was trimmed by 4 bases and the J gene end by 4 bases; junction bases not matched to a gene: 5. The CDR3 region has the DNA TGTGCCAGCAGCTCATTCAGGGGGCCAGAGACCCAGTACTTC. Amino acids: CASSSFRGPETQYF.

Here the CDR3 DNA reads TGCGCCAGCAGCTTCTCCACCGGGGAGCTGTTTTTT. Translation: CASSFSTGELFF. The chain carries TRBV5-1 and TRBJ2-2; D uncertain. This CDR3 is 12 amino acids long. Between the trimmed V and J ends, which lost 2 bases and 4 bases, there was a span of 3 bases. Germline assignment: CDR1 SGHRS and CDR2 YFSETQ. Full variable domain (outside the CDR3, taken from reference TRBV5-1 and TRBJ2-2): KAGVTQTPRYLIKTRGQQVTLSCSPISGHRSVSWYQQTPGQGLQFLFEYFSETQRNKGNFPGRFSGRQFSNSRSEMNVSTLELGDSALYLCASSFSTGELFFGEGSRLTVL.

The rearrangement joins TRBV9 to TRBJ2-4; D not resolved. Germline loops: CDR1 SGDLS, CDR2 YYNGEE. The CDR3 covers 14 residues. V was cut by 3 bases and J by 8 bases, with 15 bases left in between. In DNA form, the CDR3 reads TGTGCCAGCAGCGCCATCGATAACTTGGACATTCAGTACTTC. Translation gives CASSAIDNLDIQYF.

This clone is a singleton in its sample. This chain links TRBV2 with TRBJ1-5, with no clear D. Germline V gene data show CDR1 as SNHLY and CDR2 as FYNNEI. Trimming stripped 6 bases from V and 4 bases from J, with 19 bases between. This CDR3 has 16 residues. The CDR3: CASSLSAYTGNQPQHF. Written as DNA, the CDR3 is TGTGCCAGCAGCCTTTCGGCCTATACGGGGAATCAGCCCCAGCATTTT.

V and J are TRBV6-2 or TRBV6-3 and TRBJ2-5; no firm D call. The ends were cut back, 2 bases at V and 5 bases at J, with 18 bases in the middle. The germline V gene has CDR1 MNHEY and CDR2 SVGEGT. The CDR3 contains 16 residues. The CDR3 sequence is CASSYRPASGLETQYF. Written as DNA, the CDR3 is TGTGCCAGCAGTTACCGCCCGGCCTCCGGGTTGGAGACCCAGTACTTC.

This clone was counted once. The CDR3 bases are TGTGCCAGCCACGGGACAGGGGTTTCACCCCTCCACTTT. The encoded protein is CASHGTGVSPLHF. This chain joins TRBV6-5 and TRBJ1-6, with 10 bases that match TRBD1. Germline V lookup: CDR1 MNHEY, CDR2 SVGAGI. With 8 bases clipped from V and 9 bases from J, the junction kept 4 bases outside the gene matches. This CDR3 is built from 13 residues.

This clone appeared a few times. The chain couples TRBV10-3 to TRBJ1-2; 9 bases map to TRBD1. This CDR3 is 13 amino acids long. CDR1 ENHRY and CDR2 SYGVKD come from the germline V gene. V lost 6 bases and J lost 6; bases outside the gene matches: 5. CDR3 in amino acids: CAIRPTGGDGYTF. The DNA for the CDR3 is TGTGCCATCAGGCCTACAGGGGGCGATGGCTACACCTTC.

The rearrangement joins TRBV3-1 (or the pseudogene TRBV3-2) to TRBJ2-5, with 12 bases aligning to TRBD2. Germline lookup yields CDR1 LGHDT and CDR2 YNNKEL (reference sequence). CDR3 length equals 16 residues. With V trimmed by 4 bases and J by 2 bases, 5 bases remained unmatched. CDR3 nucleotide sequence: TGTGCCAGCAGCCCCCAGCTAGCGGGGGGGCAAGAGACCCAGTACTTC. The encoded protein is CASSPQLAGGQETQYF.

The chain joins TRBV6-4 to TRBJ1-1; D unclear. Between the trimmed V and J ends, which lost 0 bases and 1 base, there was a span of 6 bases. This CDR3 has 14 residues. Germline V gene data show CDR1 as MRHNA and CDR2 as SNTAGT. The CDR3 region has the DNA TGTGCCAGCAGTGACTCACCAGGGAACACTGAAGCTTTCTTT. It yields the protein CASSDSPGNTEAFF.